This T cell receptor (beta chain) was profiled in a study of naive and memory T cell subsets (dated by TCRdb to about 2017). Some background on the complete study: According to the figure summarizing the samples, there were around ten blood donors, 7 tuberculin skin test biopsies and 3 saline control biopsies. PCR2 was typically run as a SYBR Green qPCR and stopped at a set threshold, although low-input samples could use end-point PCR of around 6 cycles instead. The research as a whole found: The RNA-based method was acknowledged to be potentially sensitive to changes in TCR transcripts with T cell activation and differentiation.

The study described a robust, sensitive protocol for amplifying, sequencing and analyzing TCRs, using 3' ligation of a UMI-containing oligonucleotide to TCR cDNA. For whole blood analysis, about 2.5 ml of peripheral blood was collected from healthy adult volunteers into Tempus tubes, and RNA was extracted following the manufacturer's instructions. Before reverse transcription, total RNA that had not been cell sorted was treated with RQ1 DNase, with a target input of 1 to 1000 ng. Libraries were prepared from skin biopsies and whole blood to test how robust the pipeline was in samples where T cells are a minority population. Libraries came from UMI-ligation and nested PCR. The ligated cDNA was amplified by four rounds of PCR, in which nested alpha and beta constant region primers were used together with the SP2 primer. TCR RNA was reverse transcribed with SuperScript IV using alpha and beta constant region primers for the blood and skin samples. Using T4 RNA ligase 1, an oligonucleotide carrying both the Illumina SP2 primer and a UMI was ligated onto the 3' end of the cDNA. The 12-nucleotide UMI was composed of two random hexamers separated by an eight-base spacer, which was included to prevent hairpin formation. TCR alpha and beta chain libraries were processed separately from the second PCR onward, with dual indexing for multiplexing. After pooling, the indexed libraries were analyzed by capillary electrophoresis and sequenced on either an Illumina MiSeq or NextSeq. To boost base diversity and improve cluster recognition, PhiX DNA at about 5-7.5% was spiked into the libraries. Per the original workflow: UMIs were extracted from read 2 by Demultiplexor and combined with the TCR sequence from read 1, and reads were split according to sample indices. Decombinator identified V and J genes and V-J junctions and gave each TCR a five-part identifier that included V and J deletions. Collapsinator used UMIs to correct sequencing errors and PCR amplification heterogeneity, producing a UMI-based abundance for each TCR. CDR3Translator turned identifiers into nucleotide sequence, translated the nucleotide sequence into amino acids, and pulled out CDR3 regions based on terminal motifs. After normalization to the amount of input RNA, the error-corrected alpha and beta TCR counts from blood and from skin were compared. TCRdb reworked the public reads: Q25 trimming with fastp, MiXCR clone assembly, productive beta chains retained. For every CDR3 protein sequence, its rows merge into one entry that carries the most common genes and DNA. None of the V and J calls come from the authors' own analysis; TCRdb made them. Counted in this sample were fewer than 30,000 distinct CDR3 sequences; roughly 5.5% of them appeared once. The ten biggest clones cover approximately 7.4% of the sample.

For this clonotype: Its antigen is still unknown. No base quality information exists; no much larger clone differs at one position.

The sequenced sample was blood. This sequence was found in an adult in good health.

CDR3 reads: CASSHSERPAGDSYEQYF. The nucleotide sequence is TGTGCCAGCAGCCACAGCGAACGTCCTGCGGGGGACTCCTACGAGCAGTACTTC. Here the chain combines TRBV7-2 and TRBJ2-7, and TRBD2 aligns with 7 junction nucleotides. Taken from cysteine to phenylalanine, the CDR3 has 18 residues. The sequence is cut down to CDR3 DNA, 54 bases in frame from base 1. V lost 5 bases and J lost 0 bases, and the count of bases not matched to a germline gene is 16. Taken from the germline V gene, the CDR1 and CDR2 loops are SGHTA and FQGNSA.